The 11 T cell receptor beta chains given below trace back to one sample, sequenced in a study of cytomegalovirus exposure and HLA in healthy donors. 13 Jbeta primers and 60 Vbeta primers were used for the PCR. Sequenced by immunoSEQ multiplex PCR; TCRdb stores in-frame clones only, minus some. The table includes some 180,000 clones, under 80% detected once. What was sequenced was PBMCs. The receptors here all came from a woman in her 30s in good health and CMV-seropositive.

Remarks on this clone: Relative to the germline gene, one junction end is altered; a read error may explain this. The chain links TRBV7-9 to TRBJ1-1, with D unresolved. There are 16 residues in the CDR3. Germline lookup yields CDR1 SEHNR and CDR2 FQNEAQ (reference sequence). The CDR3 DNA is TGTTCCAGCAGCTTAACGCACGTGCAGGTGAACACTGAAGCTTTCTTT. Translating gives CSSSLTHVQVNTEAFF.

The gene calls are TRBV11-2 and TRBJ2-7, with D possibly TRBD1 on 6 matching bases. The CDR3 sequence is 14 residues long. The germline V gene has CDR1 SGHAT and CDR2 FQNNGV. The V end was cut by 5 bases, the J end by 4 bases, with 15 bases between. CDR3 protein: CASSTLQGTYEQYF. The DNA for the CDR3 is TGTGCCAGCAGCACCTTACAGGGTACTTACGAGCAGTACTTC.

This clone was observed once. The chain links TRBV2 to TRBJ2-2; D remains unclear. CDR3 length equals 14 residues. CDR1 and CDR2 (germline): SNHLY, FYNNEI. The V end lost 6 bases, the J end lost 0 bases, and 8 bases lay between the germline ends. The CDR3 loop is CASRGSTNTGELFF. In nucleotides, the CDR3 is TGTGCCAGCAGGGGCAGCACGAACACCGGGGAGCTGTTTTTT.

A word on this clone: The same CDR3 can be traced to other DNA sequences in this sample. The J gene is TRBJ2-5, the V gene TRBV5-6; TRBD2 matches 9 bases. CDR1 and CDR2 (germline): SGHDT, YYEEEE. The CDR3 spans 19 residues. V lost 0 bases, J lost 4 bases, and 16 bases stayed unmatched. This chain's CDR3 is CASSLDRVDGGGAPETQYF. The CDR3, as DNA: TGTGCCAGCAGCTTGGATAGGGTGGACGGCGGGGGGGCCCCAGAGACCCAGTACTTC.

The chain links TRBV18 to TRBJ1-4; D is uncertain. Germline CDR1 and CDR2: KGHSH and LQKENI. This CDR3 contains 18 residues. V dropped 2 bases and J dropped 4 bases, with 20 bases sitting between them. DNA for the CDR3: TGTGCCAGCTCACCAGAGGAAGCCCCGTCCCCGATTAATGAAAAACTGTTTTTT. Its translation is CASSPEEAPSPINEKLFF.

The chain uses TRBV11-3 and TRBJ2-7; TRBD2 might be the D (5 bases). CDR3 length equals 13 residues. Germline CDR1 is SGHNT and CDR2 is YENEEA. Trimming removed 1 base from V and 3 bases from J, with 7 bases in between. CDR3: CASSLAGVYEQYF. In DNA form, the CDR3 reads TGTGCCAGCAGCTTAGCCGGGGTCTACGAGCAGTACTTC.

This sequence joins TRBV6-6 and TRBJ1-2; a possible D gene is TRBD1 (5 bases). The germline V gene has CDR1 MNHNY and CDR2 SVGAGI (reference sequence). V lost 2 bases to trimming and J lost 8 bases, with 18 bases between them. CDR3 length equals 15 residues. CDR3 DNA sequence: TGTGCCAGCAGTTACACCAGGGTGGGCTCCTGGGGCTACACCTTC. This sequence encodes CASSYTRVGSWGYTF.

In its sample, this clone was seen a few times. The gene calls are TRBV7-9 and TRBJ1-2, with D unresolved. V was trimmed by 1 base and J by 5 bases, leaving 11 bases between them. The germline V gene encodes CDR1 SEHNR and CDR2 FQNEAQ (reference sequence). The CDR3 contains 14 residues. CDR3 bases: TGTGCCAGCAGCTTAGATCCCAGTCTTTATGGCTACACCTTC. Its protein is CASSLDPSLYGYTF.

The rearrangement links TRBV2 to TRBJ2-1; TRBD1 aligns across 8 bases. Germline assignment: CDR1 SNHLY and CDR2 FYNNEI. J lost 9 bases, V lost 6 bases, and 4 bases had no gene match. The CDR3 has 12 amino acids. The CDR3 sequence is CASRETGGEQFF. Written as DNA, the CDR3 is TGTGCCAGCAGGGAAACAGGGGGTGAGCAGTTCTTC.

The chain couples TRBV5-4 to TRBJ2-1; perhaps TRBD2 as D (6 bases). The V and J ends lost 1 base and 2 bases respectively, with 13 bases between them. Germline values: CDR1 SGHNT, CDR2 YYREEE (reference sequence). The CDR3 has 16 residues. CDR3 coding DNA: TGTGCCAGCAGCTTGTGGCGGGGTGAGACCTACAATGAGCAGTTCTTC. Translating gives CASSLWRGETYNEQFF.

This clone was observed a handful of times. V usage is TRBV28 and J usage is TRBJ2-5, with a possible D match to TRBD1 (6 bases). From germline, CDR1 is MDHEN and CDR2 SYDVKM. The V and J ends lost 8 bases and 3 bases respectively, with 13 bases between them. The CDR3 is 13 amino acids. CDR3 sequence (DNA): TGTGCCAGCGCATACCGGGACAAAGAGACCCAGTACTTC. It translates to CASAYRDKETQYF. The full variable domain, completed using reference TRBV28 and TRBJ2-5, is DVKVTQSSRYLVKRTGEKVFLECVQDMDHENMFWYRQDPGLGLRLIYFSYDVKMKEKGDIPEGYSVSREKKERFSLILESASTNQTSMYLCASAYRDKETQYFGPGTRLLVL.